This T cell receptor beta chain was observed in a study of blood T cell repertoires in COVID-19 (dated by TCRdb to 2020 to 2021). Context from the whole study: Samples covering the acute and convalescent phases of COVID-19 were provided by collaborators in the United States, Italy and Spain. The prospective study material was composed of cDNA or gDNA derived from T cells, B-cell-depleted T cells, or PBMCs. Subjects who had been exposed to COVID-19, were actively infected with it, or had recovered from it provided the deeply sampled blood TCRbeta repertoires that made up the dataset. The repertoires were made available in a free public database intended to serve as a resource for research on the immune response to SARS-CoV-2. The samples were drawn from two sources: the first 160 participants of the ongoing ImmuneRACE study, and 950 to 1,500 subjects contributed by 6 global collaborators. A de-identified subject ID, COVID-19 status, age in years and sex were almost always included in the sample metadata. Where available, HLA class I and class II types were obtained from metadata supplied by the sample provider rather than from assay-based typing.

This clone has just one count. What antigen it recognizes has not been identified. No much larger clonotype is one base removed from it; base qualities were not supplied. Spanning cysteine to phenylalanine, the CDR3 consists of 13 amino acids. Kept here is only the CDR3 DNA, which spans 39 bases and is read in frame from base 1. As encoded in the germline V gene (reference sequence), CDR1 is SEHNR while CDR2 is FQNEAQ. The germline V and J ends show losses of 5 bases and 9 bases respectively, and no gene match explains 8 bases of the junction. Participants in the prospective study were enrolled through a virtual design, were aged 18 to 89 years, and lived in 24 United States geographic areas. In the prospective study, cohorts were assigned on the basis of participant-reported clinical history obtained from a screening survey and a study questionnaire. Each participant in the prospective study had whole blood, serum and a nasopharyngeal or oropharyngeal swab collected by mobile phlebotomists. Participants in the prospective study had the option to provide additional blood draws and questionnaires over a roughly 2-month period. Before DNA extraction, blood samples from the prospective study were shipped at room temperature or frozen.

Results and caveats for the whole study, not just this receptor: The amount of clinical and demographic metadata varied by source and participant and was provided uncurated.

The immunoSEQ Assay, a bias-controlled multiplex PCR, was used to amplify TCRbeta CDR3 regions from genomic DNA. Per the source publication's procedure: Nucleated cell counts per sample were estimated from amplification of reference gene primers within the assay. To quantify the absolute abundance of each unique TCRbeta CDR3 rearrangement, sequence reads were collapsed and filtered. For each sample, productive Simpson clonality was calculated as the square root of Simpson's diversity index across productive rearrangements. Sourced from immuneACCESS, this table was stored by TCRdb with only in-frame sequences that have V and J called. A share of the clones is absent; for the studies checked, an unresolved V gene accounts for under half, and the remainder has no known explanation. Clone size and the V and J calls come from that table; the DNA yielded D and trimming. This sample lists some 250,000 clones; about nine tenths were detected once. The ten largest clones capture 0.95% to 1.5% of the sample.

The sequenced material came from PBMCs or T cells enriched from blood (not recorded which). The clonotype comes from a human donor in a cohort exposed to, infected with or recovered from COVID-19 (not recorded which). The donor label of this sample is uncertain. The rearrangement joined TRBV7-9 to TRBJ2-7; 9 of the junction bases match TRBD1. The nucleotides read TGTGCCAGCAGCCCGGGACAGGGTTTGGTGCAGTACTTC. Its protein is CASSPGQGLVQYF.